This T cell receptor beta chain appears in the sequencing data of a study of blood T cell repertoires in COVID-19. Overall study: The analysed material was cDNA or gDNA that came from T cells, B-cell-depleted T cells, or PBMCs.

Here immunoSEQ multiplex PCR was the method, and the copy in TCRdb shows in-frame clones only, minus some. The repertoire consists of about 330,000 clones, with around 82% occurring once and the leading ten covering around 1.2%. Looked up from germline, CDR1 is SGHRS and CDR2 is YFSETQ. With V trimmed by 0 bases and J by 6 bases, 4 bases remained unmatched. The CDR3 length is 15 residues. Sample: peripheral blood. J is TRBJ1-5 and V is TRBV5-1, with 9 bases aligning to TRBD1. The sequence derives from a woman between 45 and 60 years old with acute or convalescent COVID-19. The CDR3 DNA reads TGCGCCAGCAGCTTGGGGACAGGGGACGGTCAGCCCCAGCATTTT. Residues: CASSLGTGDGQPQHF.